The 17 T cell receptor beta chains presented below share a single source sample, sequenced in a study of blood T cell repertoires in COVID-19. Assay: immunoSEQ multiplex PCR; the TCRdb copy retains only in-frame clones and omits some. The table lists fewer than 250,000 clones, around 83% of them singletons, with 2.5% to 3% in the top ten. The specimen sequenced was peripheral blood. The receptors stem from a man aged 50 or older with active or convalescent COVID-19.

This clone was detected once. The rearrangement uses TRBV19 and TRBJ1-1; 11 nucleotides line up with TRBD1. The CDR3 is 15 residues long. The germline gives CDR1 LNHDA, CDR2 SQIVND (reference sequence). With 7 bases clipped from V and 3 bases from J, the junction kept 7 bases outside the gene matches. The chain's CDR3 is CASTGQGGSDTEAFF. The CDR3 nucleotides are TGTGCCAGTACGGGACAGGGGGGGAGTGACACTGAAGCTTTCTTT.

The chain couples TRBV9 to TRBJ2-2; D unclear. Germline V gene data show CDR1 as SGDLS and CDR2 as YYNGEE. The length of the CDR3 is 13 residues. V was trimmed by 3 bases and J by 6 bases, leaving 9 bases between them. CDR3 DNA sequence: TGTGCCAGCAGCGCAGACTTGGCCGGGGAGCTGTTTTTT. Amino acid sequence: CASSADLAGELFF.

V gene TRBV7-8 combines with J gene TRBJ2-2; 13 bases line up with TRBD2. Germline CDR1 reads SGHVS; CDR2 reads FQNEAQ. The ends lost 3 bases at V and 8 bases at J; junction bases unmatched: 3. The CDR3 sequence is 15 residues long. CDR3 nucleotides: TGTGCCAGCAGCTTGACTAGCGGGGGGAATGGGGAGCTGTTTTTT. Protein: CASSLTSGGNGELFF.

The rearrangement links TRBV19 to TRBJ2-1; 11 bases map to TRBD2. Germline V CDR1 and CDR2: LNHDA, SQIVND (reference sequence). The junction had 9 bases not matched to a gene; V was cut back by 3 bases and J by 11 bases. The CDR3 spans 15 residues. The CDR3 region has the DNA TGTGCCAGTAGTATGGCTACTAGCGGGAGTGTAAAGCAGTTCTTC. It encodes CASSMATSGSVKQFF. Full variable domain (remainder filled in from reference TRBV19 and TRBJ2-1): DGGITQSPKYLFRKEGQNVTLSCEQNLNHDAMYWYRQDPGQGLRLIYYSQIVNDFQKGDIAEGYSVSREKKESFPLTVTSAQKNPTAFYLCASSMATSGSVKQFFGPGTRLTVL.

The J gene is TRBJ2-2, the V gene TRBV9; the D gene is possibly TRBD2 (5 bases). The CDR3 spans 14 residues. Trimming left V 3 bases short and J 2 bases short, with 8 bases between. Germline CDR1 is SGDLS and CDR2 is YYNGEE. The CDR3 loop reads CASSAPGNTGELFF. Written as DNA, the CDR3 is TGTGCCAGCAGCGCCCCGGGAAACACCGGGGAGCTGTTTTTT.

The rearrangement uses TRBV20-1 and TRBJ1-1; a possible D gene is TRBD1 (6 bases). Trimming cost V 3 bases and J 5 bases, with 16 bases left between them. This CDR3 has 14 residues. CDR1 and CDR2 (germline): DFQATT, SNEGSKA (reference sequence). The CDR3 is CSASQGNLGTEAFF. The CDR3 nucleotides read TGCAGTGCTAGTCAGGGGAATCTCGGAACTGAAGCTTTCTTT.

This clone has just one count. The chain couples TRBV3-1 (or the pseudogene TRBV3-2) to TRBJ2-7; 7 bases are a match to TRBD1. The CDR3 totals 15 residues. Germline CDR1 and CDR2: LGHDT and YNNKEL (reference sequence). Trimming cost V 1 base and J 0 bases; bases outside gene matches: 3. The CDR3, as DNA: TGTGCCAGCAGCCAAGTAAGGACAGGCTCCTACGAGCAGTACTTC. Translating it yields CASSQVRTGSYEQYF.

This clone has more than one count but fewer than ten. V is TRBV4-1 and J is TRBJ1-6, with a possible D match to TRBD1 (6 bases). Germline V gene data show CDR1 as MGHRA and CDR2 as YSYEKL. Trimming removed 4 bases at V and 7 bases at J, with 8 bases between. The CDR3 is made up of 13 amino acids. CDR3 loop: CASSRDTNSPLHF. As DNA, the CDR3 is TGCGCCAGCAGCCGGGACACCAATTCACCCCTCCACTTT.

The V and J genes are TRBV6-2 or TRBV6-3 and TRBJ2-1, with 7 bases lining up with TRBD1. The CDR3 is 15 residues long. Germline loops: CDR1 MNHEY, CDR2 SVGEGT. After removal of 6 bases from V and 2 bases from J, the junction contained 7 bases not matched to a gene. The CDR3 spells CASSRGQAAYNEQFF. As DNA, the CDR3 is TGTGCCAGCAGCCGAGGACAGGCCGCCTACAATGAGCAGTTCTTC.

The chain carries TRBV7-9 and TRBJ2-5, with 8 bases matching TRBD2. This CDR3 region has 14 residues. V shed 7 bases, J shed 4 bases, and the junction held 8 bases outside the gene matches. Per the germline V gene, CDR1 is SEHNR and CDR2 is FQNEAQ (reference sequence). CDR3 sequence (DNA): TGTGCCAGCAACGTCGGACTAGCTGGAGAGACCCAGTACTTC. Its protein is CASNVGLAGETQYF. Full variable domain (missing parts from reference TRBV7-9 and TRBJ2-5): DTGVSQNPRHKITKRGQNVTFRCDPISEHNRLYWYRQTLGQGPEFLTYFQNEAQLEKSRLLSDRFSAERPKGSFSTLEIQRTEQGDSAMYLCASNVGLAGETQYFGPGTRLLVL.

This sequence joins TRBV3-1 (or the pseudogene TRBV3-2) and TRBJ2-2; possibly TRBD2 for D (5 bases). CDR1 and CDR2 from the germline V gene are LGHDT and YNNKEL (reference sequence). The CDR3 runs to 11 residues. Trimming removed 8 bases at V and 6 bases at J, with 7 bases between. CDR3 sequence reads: CASCGPGELFF. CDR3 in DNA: TGTGCCAGCTGCGGGCCCGGGGAGCTGTTTTTT.

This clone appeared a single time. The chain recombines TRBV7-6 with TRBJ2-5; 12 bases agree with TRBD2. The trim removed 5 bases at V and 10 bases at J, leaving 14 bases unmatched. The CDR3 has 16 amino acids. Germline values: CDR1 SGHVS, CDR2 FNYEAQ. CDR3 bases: TGTGCCAGCAGCATCGGGCTAGCGGGAGGGGTGGGGGACCAGTACTTC. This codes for CASSIGLAGGVGDQYF.

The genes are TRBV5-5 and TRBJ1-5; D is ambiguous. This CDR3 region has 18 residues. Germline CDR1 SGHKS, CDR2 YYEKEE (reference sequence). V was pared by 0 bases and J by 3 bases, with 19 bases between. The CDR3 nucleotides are TGTGCCAGCAGCTTGGCCGTCGAGAGCTCCGGACTCAATCAGCCCCAGCATTTT. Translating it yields CASSLAVESSGLNQPQHF.

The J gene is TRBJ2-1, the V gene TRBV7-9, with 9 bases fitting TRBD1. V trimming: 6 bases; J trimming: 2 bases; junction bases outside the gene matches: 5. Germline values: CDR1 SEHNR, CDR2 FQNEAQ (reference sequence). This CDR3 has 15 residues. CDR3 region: CASSQQGAAYNEQFF. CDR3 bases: TGTGCCAGCAGTCAACAGGGGGCGGCCTACAATGAGCAGTTCTTC.

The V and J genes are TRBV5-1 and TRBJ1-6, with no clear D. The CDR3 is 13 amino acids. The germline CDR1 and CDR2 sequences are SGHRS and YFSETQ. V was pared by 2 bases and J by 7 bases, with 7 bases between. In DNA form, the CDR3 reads TGCGCCAGCAGCTTCGGTTGGAATTCACCCCTCCACTTT. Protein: CASSFGWNSPLHF.

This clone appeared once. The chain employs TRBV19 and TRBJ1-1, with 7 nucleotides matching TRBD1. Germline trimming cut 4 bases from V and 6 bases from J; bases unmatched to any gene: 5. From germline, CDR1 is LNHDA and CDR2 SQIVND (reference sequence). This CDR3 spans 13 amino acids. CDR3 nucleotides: TGTGCCAGTAGTACCTGGGACAGCCCTGAAGCTTTCTTT. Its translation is CASSTWDSPEAFF.

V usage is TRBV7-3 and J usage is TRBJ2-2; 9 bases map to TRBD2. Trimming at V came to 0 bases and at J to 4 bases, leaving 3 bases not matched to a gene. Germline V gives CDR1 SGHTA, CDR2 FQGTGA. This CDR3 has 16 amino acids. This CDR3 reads CASSLTSGSFTGELFF. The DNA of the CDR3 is TGTGCCAGCAGCTTAACTAGCGGGAGTTTCACCGGGGAGCTGTTTTTT.